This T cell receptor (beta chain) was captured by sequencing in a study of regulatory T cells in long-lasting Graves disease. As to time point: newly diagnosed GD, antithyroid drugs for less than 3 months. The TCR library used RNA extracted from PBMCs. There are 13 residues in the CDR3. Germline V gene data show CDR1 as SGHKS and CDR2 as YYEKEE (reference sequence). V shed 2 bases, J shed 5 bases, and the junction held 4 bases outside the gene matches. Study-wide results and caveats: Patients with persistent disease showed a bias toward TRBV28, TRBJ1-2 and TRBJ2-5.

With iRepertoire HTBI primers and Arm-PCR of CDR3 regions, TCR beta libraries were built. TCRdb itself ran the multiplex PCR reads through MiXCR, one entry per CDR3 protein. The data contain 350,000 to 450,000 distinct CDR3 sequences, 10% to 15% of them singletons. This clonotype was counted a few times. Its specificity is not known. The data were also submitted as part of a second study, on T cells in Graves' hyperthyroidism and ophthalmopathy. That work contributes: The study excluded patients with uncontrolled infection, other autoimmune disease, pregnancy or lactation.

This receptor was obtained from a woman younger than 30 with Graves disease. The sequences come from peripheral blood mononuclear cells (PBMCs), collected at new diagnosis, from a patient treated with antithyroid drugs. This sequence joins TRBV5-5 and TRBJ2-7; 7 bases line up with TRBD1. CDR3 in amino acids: CASSFWTGDEQYF. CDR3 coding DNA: TGTGCCAGCAGCTTTTGGACAGGCGACGAGCAGTACTTC.